This passage covers 22 T cell receptor beta chains from one sample sequenced in a study of cytomegalovirus exposure and HLA in healthy donors. This table comes from immunoSEQ multiplex PCR, and its TCRdb copy is limited to in-frame clones, with some not included. The sample lists more than 110,000 clones; around 85% were seen once. What was sequenced was PBMCs. The origin of the receptors is a man aged 18 to 35 in good health and CMV-seronegative.

The rearrangement joins TRBV7-9 to TRBJ1-2; D is ambiguous. CDR1 and CDR2 from the germline V gene are SEHNR and FQNEAQ (reference sequence). Deletions cut 3 bases from V and 8 bases from J, with 13 bases between. The CDR3 extends over 13 amino acids. The CDR3 region is CASSFDGGFGYTF. The CDR3 coding sequence is TGTGCCAGCAGCTTTGATGGCGGGTTCGGCTACACCTTC.

This clone has ten or more counts. J is TRBJ1-1 and V is TRBV6-1; D call uncertain. Germline lookup yields CDR1 MNHNS and CDR2 SASEGT. CDR3 length: 15 residues. Trimming stripped 1 base from V and 7 bases from J, with 16 bases between. The CDR3 coding sequence is TGTGCCAGCAGTGAAGAGGGAGGTGCTTCCGGTGAAGCTTTCTTT. This sequence encodes CASSEEGGASGEAFF.

The J gene is TRBJ2-3, the V gene TRBV27, with 8 bases identical to TRBD2. With V trimmed by 1 base and J by 0 bases, 3 bases remained unmatched. CDR1 MNHEY and CDR2 SMNVEV come from the germline V gene (reference sequence). There are 16 residues in the CDR3. The CDR3, as DNA: TGTGCCAGCAGTTTATTGGCGGGGGGAAGCACAGATACGCAGTATTTT. Amino acid sequence: CASSLLAGGSTDTQYF.

The chain joins TRBV4-1 to TRBJ1-3; the match to TRBD1 covers 9 bases. V lost 4 bases to trimming and J lost 2 bases; unmatched junction nucleotides: 15. Germline CDR1 is MGHRA and CDR2 is YSYEKL. The CDR3 runs to 19 residues. CDR3: CASSLFPMGQGNTGNTIYF. CDR3 in DNA: TGCGCCAGCAGCCTATTTCCGATGGGACAGGGAAATACTGGAAACACCATATATTTT.

This clone was detected once. The CDR3 loop is CASSPRTGYGYTF. CDR3 DNA: TGTGCCAGCAGCCCACGGACAGGGTATGGCTACACCTTC. This sequence joins TRBV7-9 and TRBJ1-2; 8 nucleotides agree with TRBD1. Germline trimming cut 5 bases from V and 5 bases from J; bases unmatched to any gene: 4. CDR1 and CDR2 from the germline V gene are SEHNR and FQNEAQ (reference sequence). The CDR3 runs to 13 residues.

This chain joins TRBV28 and TRBJ1-5; TRBD1 is a possible D gene (6 bases). V was shortened by 9 bases and J by 6 bases, with 18 bases between the two germline ends. The CDR3 has 14 residues. Germline V gene sequence: CDR1 MDHEN, CDR2 SYDVKM. The CDR3 DNA sequence: TGTGCCAGTACGGACAGTATCGAGAGTCAGCCCCAGCATTTT. Amino acids: CASTDSIESQPQHF.

V and J are TRBV7-2 and TRBJ2-1; maybe TRBD2 (6 bases). Trimming took off 2 bases at V and 1 base at J, with 12 bases between the two ends. CDR1 is SGHTA and CDR2 is FQGNSA in the germline V gene. This CDR3 is 16 amino acids long. Here the CDR3 DNA reads TGTGCCAGCAGCTTAATGTCCGGGAGTTCCTACAATGAGCAGTTCTTC. As protein: CASSLMSGSSYNEQFF.

The chain carries TRBV2 and TRBJ1-3; D unresolved. The CDR3 length is 12 residues. CDR1 and CDR2 (germline): SNHLY, FYNNEI. V was trimmed by 5 bases and J by 5 bases, leaving 7 bases between them. CDR3 sequence: CASSFSRNTIYF. The DNA of the CDR3 is TGTGCCAGCAGTTTTTCAAGAAACACCATATATTTT. Supplemented by reference TRBV2 and TRBJ1-3, the full variable domain reads EPEVTQTPSHQVTQMGQEVILRCVPISNHLYFYWYRQILGQKVEFLVSFYNNEISEKSEIFDDQFSVERPDGSNFTLKIRSTKLEDSAMYFCASSFSRNTIYFGEGSWLTVV.

This chain connects TRBV4-1 to TRBJ2-7; 10 bases agree with TRBD1. Germline values: CDR1 MGHRA, CDR2 YSYEKL. The CDR3 totals 14 residues. V dropped 4 bases and J dropped 5; count of bases not matched to a gene: 5. Here the CDR3 DNA reads TGCGCCAGCAGCCCACGACAGGGGGCAGACGAGCAGTACTTC. Translating it yields CASSPRQGADEQYF.

The chain is built from TRBV5-1 and TRBJ1-1; no definite D call. CDR1 SGHRS and CDR2 YFSETQ come from the germline V gene. V lost 4 bases and J lost 3, with 13 bases in between. The CDR3 runs to 14 residues. This chain's CDR3 is CASSPGQIYTEAFF. The CDR3 nucleotides read TGCGCCAGCAGCCCGGGTCAGATATACACTGAAGCTTTCTTT.

V is TRBV2 and J is TRBJ2-7; the match to TRBD2 covers 8 bases. The CDR3 contains 12 residues. Losses at the gene ends were 8 bases for V and 7 bases for J; bases not matched to a gene: 7. Germline V gene data show CDR1 as SNHLY and CDR2 as FYNNEI. The CDR3 sequence: CASSQGGGEQYF. CDR3 coding DNA: TGTGCCAGCTCCCAGGGCGGGGGGGAGCAGTACTTC.

The chain uses TRBV7-2 and TRBJ1-4; possibly TRBD1 for D (5 bases). CDR1 is SGHTA and CDR2 is FQGNSA in the germline V gene. There are 15 residues in the CDR3. V gave up 8 bases and J gave up 0 bases, with 13 bases separating them. Written as DNA, the CDR3 is TGTGCCAGCTCCTTTGGGGGGGCAACTAATGAAAAACTGTTTTTT. It codes for CASSFGGATNEKLFF.

CDR3 DNA: TGCGCCAGCAGCTTAGCCGGGTCGGAGAGGGAGCAGTACTTC. This gives the protein CASSLAGSEREQYF. V and J are TRBV5-1 and TRBJ2-7; D is unclear. Trimming took 2 bases from V and 7 from J, leaving 16 bases between them. The CDR3 is 14 amino acids. Per the germline V gene, CDR1 is SGHRS and CDR2 is YFSETQ.

The chain carries TRBV29-1 and TRBJ1-1, with 10 bases matching TRBD1. Germline lookup yields CDR1 SQVTM and CDR2 ANQGSEA. V gave up 4 bases and J gave up 4 bases; unmatched junction bases: 0. The CDR3 spans 12 residues. In DNA form, the CDR3 reads TGCAGCGTTGGGACAGGGGGCACTGAAGCTTTCTTT. Protein product: CSVGTGGTEAFF. Looking up the rest from reference TRBV29-1 and TRBJ1-1 gives the full variable domain: SAVISQKPSRDICQRGTSLTIQCQVDSQVTMMFWYRQQPGQSLTLIATANQGSEATYESGFVIDKFPISRPNLTFSTLTVSNMSPEDSSIYLCSVGTGGTEAFFGQGTRLTVV.

The CDR3 bases are TGTGCCTGGAGTAGTCGAGACACCTCTGGAAACACCATATATTTT. Translated: CAWSSRDTSGNTIYF. The chain links TRBV30 to TRBJ1-3; D remains unclear. CDR1 GTSNPN and CDR2 SVGIG come from the germline V gene (reference sequence). V dropped 2 bases and J dropped 0 bases, with 11 bases sitting between them. CDR3 length: 15 residues.

The chain couples TRBV5-1 to TRBJ2-7, with D uncertain. The CDR3 covers 14 residues. Germline assignment: CDR1 SGHRS and CDR2 YFSETQ. Trimming shortened V by 7 bases and J by 5 bases, and 19 bases separated the two germline ends. For the CDR3, the DNA is TGCGCCAGCCATCCCGGCGGCGAAAGGAACGAGCAGTACTTC. Protein: CASHPGGERNEQYF.

The count of this clone is one. The chain employs TRBV7-6 and TRBJ2-7; possibly TRBD1 for D (5 bases). CDR3 length equals 13 residues. Germline values: CDR1 SGHVS, CDR2 FNYEAQ. Trimming took off 0 bases at V and 7 bases at J, with 10 bases between the two ends. In DNA, the CDR3 is TGTGCCAGCAGCTTAGCAGGGGAACGAGAGCAGTACTTC. Translation gives CASSLAGEREQYF.

The V gene is TRBV6-6, the J gene TRBJ1-1; D uncertain. CDR1 is MNHNY and CDR2 is SVGAGI in the germline V gene (reference sequence). Trimming shortened V by 2 bases and J by 0 bases, and 7 bases separated the two germline ends. The CDR3 runs 14 residues. CDR3 region: CASSYGQMNTEAFF. The CDR3 nucleotides are TGTGCCAGCAGTTACGGGCAGATGAACACTGAAGCTTTCTTT.

CDR3 sequence (DNA): TGTGCCAGCAGCTGGTCCCGGCAGGGGGACAACACCGGGGAGCTGTTTTTT. Translating gives CASSWSRQGDNTGELFF. The chain links TRBV7-8 to TRBJ2-2; 7 bases fit TRBD1. CDR1 is SGHVS and CDR2 is FQNEAQ in the germline V gene. V lost 4 bases and J lost 2; bases outside the gene matches: 10. The CDR3 length is 17 residues.

The chain employs TRBV25-1 and TRBJ1-1; D is uncertain. Trimming removed 1 base at V and 11 bases at J, with 11 bases between. Germline loops: CDR1 MGHDK, CDR2 SYGVNS. The length of the CDR3 is 12 residues. DNA of the CDR3: TGTGCCAGCAGTGAATCGTACTCTAGGGCTTTCTTT. Translated, it gives CASSESYSRAFF.

The rearrangement uses TRBV10-3 and TRBJ1-2; maybe TRBD1 (6 bases). The CDR3 is made up of 13 amino acids. V was clipped by 11 bases and J by 2 bases, with 15 bases between them. Germline V gives CDR1 ENHRY, CDR2 SYGVKD. CDR3 amino acids: CAAQADSNYGYTF. The DNA of the CDR3 is TGTGCCGCGCAGGCGGACAGCAACTATGGCTACACCTTC.

V usage is TRBV5-6 and J usage is TRBJ2-1; D remains unclear. This CDR3 is 14 amino acids long. V lost 0 bases and J 0 bases, leaving 4 bases between the germline ends. From germline, CDR1 is SGHDT and CDR2 YYEEEE. CDR3 DNA sequence: TGTGCCAGCAGCTTGGTTAGCTCCTACAATGAGCAGTTCTTC. This gives the protein CASSLVSSYNEQFF. The full variable domain, completed using reference TRBV5-6 and TRBJ2-1, is DAGVTQSPTHLIKTRGQQVTLRCSPKSGHDTVSWYQQALGQGPQFIFQYYEEEERQRGNFPDRFSGHQFPNYSSELNVNALLLGDSALYLCASSLVSSYNEQFFGPGTRLTVL.